The subject of this entry is one T cell receptor (beta chain). Its recognized antigen is unknown. There are no base qualities to consult, and no much larger clone falls within one base. Via the germline V gene (reference sequence), CDR1 is MNHEY and CDR2 SMNVEV. From the cysteine up to the phenylalanine, the CDR3 has a length of 15 residues. The entry retains the CDR3 DNA only, 45 bases that are in frame from base 1. Relative to germline, V is 0 bases shorter and J is 3 bases shorter, with 12 bases between their ends. This sample is part of a study of blood T cell repertoires in COVID-19 (dated by TCRdb to about 2020). Some background on the complete study: Samples covering the acute and convalescent phases of COVID-19 were provided by collaborators in the United States, Italy and Spain. The material from the prospective study consisted of cDNA or gDNA derived from T cells, B-cell-depleted T cells, or PBMCs. Sample metadata almost always included a de-identified subject ID, COVID-19 status, age in years and sex. The dataset comprised deeply sampled blood TCRbeta repertoires from subjects exposed to, actively infected with, or recovered from COVID-19. The samples were drawn from two sources: the first 160 participants of the ongoing ImmuneRACE study, and approximately 1,300 subjects contributed by 6 global collaborators. A freely available public database, intended as a resource for researchers studying the immune response to SARS-CoV-2, is where the repertoires were released. Where available, HLA class I and class II types were obtained from metadata supplied by the sample provider rather than from assay-based typing.

Collaborating institutions collected whole blood in K2EDTA tubes following their own protocols. Collaborator samples were shipped for TCRbeta analysis as frozen whole blood, isolated PBMCs, or DNA extracted from either sample type. The immunoSEQ Assay, a bias-controlled multiplex PCR, was used to amplify TCRbeta CDR3 regions from genomic DNA. Regarding the original processing steps: Nucleated cell counts per sample were estimated from amplification of reference gene primers within the assay. To quantify the absolute abundance of each unique TCRbeta CDR3 rearrangement, sequence reads were collapsed and filtered. Productive Simpson clonality was computed per sample as the square root of Simpson's diversity index over productive rearrangements. TCRdb took over this immuneACCESS table, retaining in-frame rearrangements with V and J assigned. Such tables are incomplete; in checked studies, under half of the missing clones stem from an unresolved V gene, and the remainder is unexplained. V, J and clone size were drawn from that table, and D and trimming were deduced from the DNA. Here the sample has about 120,000 clones; around 85% occur a single time. The ten largest clonotypes hold 2% to 3% of the sample.

Findings and caveats that apply to the study as a whole: How much clinical and demographic metadata was included differed by source and by participant, and the metadata was provided uncurated.

The sequence is built from TRBV27 and TRBJ2-7, with a weak D call of TRBD1 (5 bases match). The clonotype originates from a man aged 50 or older with acute or convalescent COVID-19. Source material: peripheral blood. The nucleotide sequence is given as TGTGCCAGCAGTTTATCGAAAAGGGGTTTCTACGAGCAGTACTTC. This sequence encodes CASSLSKRGFYEQYF.